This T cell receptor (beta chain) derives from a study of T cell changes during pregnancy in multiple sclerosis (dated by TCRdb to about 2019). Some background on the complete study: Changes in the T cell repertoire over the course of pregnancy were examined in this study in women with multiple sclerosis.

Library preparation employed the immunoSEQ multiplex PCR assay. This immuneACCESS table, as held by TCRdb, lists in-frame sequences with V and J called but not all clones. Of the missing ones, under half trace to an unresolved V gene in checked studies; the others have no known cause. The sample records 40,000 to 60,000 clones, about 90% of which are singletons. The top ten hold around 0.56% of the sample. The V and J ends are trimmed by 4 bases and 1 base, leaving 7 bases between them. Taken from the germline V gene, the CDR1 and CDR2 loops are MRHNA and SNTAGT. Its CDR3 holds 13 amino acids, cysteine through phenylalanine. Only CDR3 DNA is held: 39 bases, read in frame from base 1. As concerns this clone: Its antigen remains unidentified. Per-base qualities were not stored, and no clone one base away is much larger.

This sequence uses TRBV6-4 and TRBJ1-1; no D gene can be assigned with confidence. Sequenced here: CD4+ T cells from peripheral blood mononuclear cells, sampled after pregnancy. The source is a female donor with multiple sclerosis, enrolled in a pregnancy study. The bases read TGTGCCAGCAGTGCCACACCGAACACTGAAGCTTTCTTT. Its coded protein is CASSATPNTEAFF.